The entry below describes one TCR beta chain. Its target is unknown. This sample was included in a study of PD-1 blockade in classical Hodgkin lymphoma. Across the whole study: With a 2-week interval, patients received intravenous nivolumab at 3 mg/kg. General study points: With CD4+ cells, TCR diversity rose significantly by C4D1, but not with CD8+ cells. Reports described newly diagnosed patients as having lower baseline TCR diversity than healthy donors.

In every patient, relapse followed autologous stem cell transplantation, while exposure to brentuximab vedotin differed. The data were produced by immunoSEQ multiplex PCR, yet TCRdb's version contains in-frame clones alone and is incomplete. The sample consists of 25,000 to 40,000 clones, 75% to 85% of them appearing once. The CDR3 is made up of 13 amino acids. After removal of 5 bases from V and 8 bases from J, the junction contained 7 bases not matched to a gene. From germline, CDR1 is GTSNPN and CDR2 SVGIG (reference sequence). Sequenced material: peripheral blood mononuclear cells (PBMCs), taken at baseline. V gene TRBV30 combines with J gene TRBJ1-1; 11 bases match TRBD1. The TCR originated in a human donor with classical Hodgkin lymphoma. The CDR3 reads CAWDLGDRGEAFF. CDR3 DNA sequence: TGTGCCTGGGATCTCGGGGACAGGGGGGAAGCTTTCTTT.